This passage covers 10 T cell receptor beta chains from one sample sequenced in a study of blood T cells in healthy people across ages. Primed by a sample-barcoded 5' primer and a J-beta primer mix, a second PCR proceeded for about 6 to 12 cycles. MiXCR, run by TCRdb on the 5' RACE reads, gives a single entry per CDR3 protein. The sample carries 1.6 million or so distinct CDR3 sequences, about 35% recorded once. The sample taken for sequencing was blood. The receptors come from a woman aged 30 to 39 in good health.

This clonotype has more than one count but fewer than ten. This chain links TRBV20-1 with TRBJ2-6; no reliable D call. V lost 3 bases to trimming and J lost 1 base, with 10 bases between them. The CDR3 sequence is 15 residues long. Germline CDR1 DFQATT, CDR2 SNEGSKA (reference sequence). CDR3 residues: CSASDSSSGANVLTF. CDR3 coding DNA: TGCAGTGCTAGCGATAGTAGTTCTGGGGCCAACGTCCTGACTTTC.

Details on this clonotype: At one of its ends the junction is not consistent with the germline gene, which may arise from a read error. The chain uses TRBV3-1 and TRBJ2-1, with D possibly TRBD2 on 5 matching bases. The CDR3 totals 16 residues. The germline V gene has CDR1 LGHDT and CDR2 YNNKEL (reference sequence). The CDR3 DNA is TGTGCCGGCAGCCAAGTTGTCGGGGTGCCCTACAATGAGCAGTTCTTC. Translated: CAGSQVVGVPYNEQFF.

A note on this clonotype: Relative to the germline gene, one junction end is altered; a read error may explain this. The J gene is TRBJ2-3, the V gene TRBV20-1; 7 nucleotides agree with TRBD2. From germline, CDR1 is DFQATT and CDR2 SNEGSKA (reference sequence). The CDR3 has 15 amino acids. The CDR3 protein is CSAQRSGESTDTQYF. The CDR3 bases are TGCAGTGCCCAGAGGAGCGGGGAGAGCACGGATACGCAGTATTTT.

The V call is TRBV20-1, the J call TRBJ2-1; weak D call: TRBD2 (7 bases). Trimming left V 1 base short and J 0 bases short, with 22 bases between. Looked up from germline, CDR1 is DFQATT and CDR2 is SNEGSKA (reference sequence). The length of the CDR3 is 19 residues. In DNA form, the CDR3 reads TGCAGTGCTAGAGCTGAAGGGGGGGCCCCTCGTAGCTCCTACAATGAGCAGTTCTTC. Translating it yields CSARAEGGAPRSSYNEQFF.

The CDR3 sequence: CASSPRTGVGTNEKLFF. DNA for the CDR3: TGTGCCAGCTCACCGCGGACAGGGGTCGGGACTAATGAAAAACTGTTTTTT. The chain employs TRBV18 and TRBJ1-4; 9 nucleotides line up with TRBD1. V lost 3 bases and J lost 2; bases outside the gene matches: 7. Germline-derived CDR1 and CDR2 are KGHSH and LQKENI. CDR3 size: 17 residues.

The J gene is TRBJ2-3, the V gene TRBV2; 8 bases are a match to TRBD2. Germline V gene sequence: CDR1 SNHLY, CDR2 FYNNEI. The J segment lost 4 bases and the V segment lost 1 base, leaving 4 bases of the junction unmatched. This CDR3 comprises 15 residues. The chain's CDR3 is CASSEGLRGADTQYF. The DNA for the CDR3 is TGTGCCAGCAGTGAAGGTTTGCGGGGGGCAGATACGCAGTATTTT.

This clonotype was observed a handful of times. The CDR3 region is CSARAGHGNEQYF. The CDR3 DNA reads TGCAGTGCTAGGGCGGGGCACGGGAACGAGCAGTACTTC. This chain links TRBV20-1 with TRBJ2-7; a weak D match, TRBD2 (6 bases). This CDR3 has 13 amino acids. Per the germline V gene, CDR1 is DFQATT and CDR2 is SNEGSKA (reference sequence). Trimming left V 3 bases short and J 5 bases short, with 14 bases between.

This clonotype has more than one count but fewer than ten. V and J are TRBV24-1 and TRBJ1-2; 9 bases align to TRBD1. The CDR3 loop spans 13 amino acids. Germline V CDR1 and CDR2: KGHDR, SFDVKD. The junction had 8 bases not matched to a gene; V was cut back by 9 bases and J by 7 bases. For the CDR3, the DNA is TGTGCCACCCGCCCGGGACAGGGAGGTGGCTACACCTTC. As protein: CATRPGQGGGYTF.

This clonotype was detected only a few times. The CDR3 DNA follows: TGCAGTGCTCTCGGGACTAGCTTTTCCTACGAGCAGTACTTC. It encodes CSALGTSFSYEQYF. This sequence joins TRBV20-1 and TRBJ2-7, with TRBD2 identical over 9 bases. CDR1 is DFQATT and CDR2 is SNEGSKA in the germline V gene (reference sequence). Losses at the gene ends were 5 bases for V and 1 base for J; bases not matched to a gene: 6. The CDR3 loop spans 14 amino acids.

Concerning this clonotype itself: A clone one base away is much larger, so this may be a read error. This rearrangement joins TRBV3-1 to TRBJ2-5; the D gene is possibly TRBD2 (7 bases). The germline V gene encodes CDR1 LGHDT and CDR2 YNNKEL (reference sequence). Trimming stripped 5 bases from V and 1 base from J, with 14 bases between. This CDR3 has 15 residues. The CDR3 coding sequence is TGTGCCAGCAGCTGGGGAGGGGGGACCCAAGAGACCCAGTACTTC. It specifies CASSWGGGTQETQYF.